The 6 T cell receptor beta chains below were found in one sample sequenced in a study of T cells in Graves' hyperthyroidism and ophthalmopathy. There were TCR beta CDR3 regions amplified from RNA transcripts. An initial round of RT-PCR targeting the TCR CDR3 relied on the HTBI primer set. One entry per CDR3 protein, called by TCRdb with MiXCR from the multiplex PCR reads. The sample carries about 700,000 distinct CDR3 sequences, approximately 15% recorded once. The sample consisted of blood. The origin of the receptors is a woman younger than 35 with Graves' hyperthyroidism.

This chain's CDR3 is CASSSINTGRGSPLHF. The CDR3 DNA follows: TGTGCCAGCAGCTCTATTAATACAGGGCGAGGTTCACCCCTCCACTTT. The V gene is TRBV11-2, the J gene TRBJ1-6, with D perhaps matching TRBD1 (6 bases). Germline values: CDR1 SGHAT, CDR2 FQNNGV. The CDR3 covers 16 residues. The ends were cut back, 4 bases at V and 9 bases at J, with 19 bases in the middle.

The rearrangement links TRBV28 to TRBJ1-4; the D gene is possibly TRBD1 (6 bases). The CDR3 sequence is 14 residues long. Germline-derived CDR1 and CDR2 are MDHEN and SYDVKM. V lost 3 bases to trimming and J lost 10 bases, with 15 bases between them. This chain's CDR3 is CASSFLTQGRKLFF. DNA of the CDR3: TGTGCCAGCAGTTTCCTAACACAGGGTAGAAAACTGTTTTTT.

As regards this clonotype: One end of the junction does not line up with germline, which may come from a read error. The V gene is TRBV27, the J gene TRBJ2-1; D might be TRBD2 (5 bases). The CDR3 consists of 13 residues. Germline loops: CDR1 MNHEY, CDR2 SMNVEV (reference sequence). The CDR3 sequence is CASSLSIGNGQFF. For the CDR3, the DNA is TGTGCCAGCAGTTTAAGTATCGGGAATGGGCAGTTCTTC.

This clonotype showed up many times. The chain is built from TRBV13 and TRBJ2-5; TRBD2 agrees at 9 bases. This CDR3 spans 15 amino acids. V shed 1 base and J 5 bases; nucleotides not matched to a gene: 5. Germline V gives CDR1 PRHDT, CDR2 FYEKMQ (reference sequence). The chain's CDR3 is CASSLAGTSFETQYF. CDR3 nucleotides: TGTGCCAGCAGCTTAGCCGGGACTAGCTTCGAGACCCAGTACTTC.

This clonotype was recorded at least ten times. The J gene is TRBJ2-2, the V gene TRBV13, with 7 bases lining up with TRBD1. The CDR3 is 15 amino acids. J gave up 2 bases and V 8 bases, and 8 bases lay outside the gene matches. The germline V gene has CDR1 PRHDT and CDR2 FYEKMQ (reference sequence). DNA for the CDR3: TGTGCCAGCGTAGAAAGGGGGCTAAACACCGGGGAGCTGTTTTTT. Translated: CASVERGLNTGELFF.

This chain links TRBV12-3 or TRBV12-4 with TRBJ1-4; unclear D gene. This CDR3 contains 14 residues. Trimming removed 3 bases from V and 5 bases from J, with 10 bases in between. CDR3 nucleotides: TGTGCCAGCAGTTTCCGGCGGAGGAATGAAAAACTGTTTTTT. As protein: CASSFRRRNEKLFF.